This TCR beta chain was captured by sequencing in a study of Graves' ophthalmopathy and Graves' hyperthyroidism. Broader study findings: The majority of expanded thyroid clonotypes above 0.001 frequency also occurred in blood.

Comments on this clonotype: Its antigen remains unknown.

Amplification of TCR beta CDR3 regions used RNA transcripts. RT-PCR in the first round used HTBI primers; a second-round multiplex PCR followed. Each CDR3 protein is one row after TCRdb ran MiXCR on the multiplex PCR reads. The table records 650,000 to 800,000 distinct CDR3 sequences, over 40% of them present only once. Ophthalmopathy donors were characterized by moderate-to-severe activity, CAS of at least 3, NOSPECS of at least 4, and duration under 3 months. Pregnant or lactating patients and those with other autoimmune diseases or uncontrolled infections were excluded. The source material was peripheral blood. This TCR was sampled from an adult man with Graves' ophthalmopathy.

The CDR3 DNA sequence: TGTGCCAGCAGCAGGAGCGGACAGGCTCAAGAGACCCAGTACTTC. It is translated as CASSRSGQAQETQYF. V and J are TRBV2 and TRBJ2-5; 7 bases line up with TRBD1. Trimming cost V 6 bases and J 2 bases; bases outside gene matches: 9. This CDR3 contains 15 residues. Germline-derived CDR1 and CDR2 are SNHLY and FYNNEI.